Here is one T cell receptor beta chain with its context. Its matching antigen is unknown. The data were obtained in a study of T-cell memory formation after mild COVID-19. At the level of the study: The two donors had largely donor-specific TCR clusters. Points from the study as a whole: CD4+ clones that contracted lay mainly in CM and EM; CD8+ ones lay in EMRA. Clones contracting across day 15 to 85 had a balanced CD4/CD8 profile; later expanding clones leaned CD4+. Specificity for SARS-CoV-2 was not confirmed among the second-wave clones peaking on day 37.

The germline gives CDR1 LGHDT, CDR2 YNNKEL (reference sequence). The CDR3 is 15 residues long. Trimming left V 4 bases short and J 2 bases short, with 11 bases between. MiXCR was run by TCRdb on the 5' RACE reads, yielding one entry per CDR3 protein. The data contain some 150,000 distinct CDR3 sequences, about a fifth of them singletons. The V and J genes are TRBV3-1 and TRBJ2-2; D is unclear. The sequence came from an adult woman who had mild COVID-19 (a few samples of this study predate the infection). Cell type and time point are not known. Sequencing was performed on PBMCs or a T cell subset sorted from them (not recorded which). The CDR3: CASSLKELNTGELFF. CDR3 bases: TGTGCCAGCAGCCTAAAAGAACTCAACACCGGGGAGCTGTTTTTT.